The 5 T cell receptor beta chains presented below share a single source sample, sequenced in a study of metastatic and nonmetastatic thyroid tumors. All patients were untreated before thyroid surgery. TCRdb called clones again from the PCR reads with MiXCR. The sample lists some 25,000 clones; 22% were seen once. The source material was blood. Receptor source: a female donor with papillary thyroid cancer or a benign thyroid nodule (not recorded which). Some clones in this sample may be carry-over from other donors' samples.

A word on this clone: Mismatch with germline at one junction end may stem from a read error. The V and J genes are TRBV2 and TRBJ1-5; 10 bases fit TRBD1. CDR1 is SNHLY and CDR2 is FYNNEI in the germline V gene. The CDR3 covers 15 residues. CDR3 region: CASTPGQGSHQPQHF. Here the CDR3 DNA reads TGCGCCAGCACACCGGGACAGGGGTCTCATCAGCCCCAGCATTTT.

This clone has at least ten counts. The CDR3 reads CASSPTSSYNEQFF. Written as DNA, the CDR3 is TGTGCCAGCTCACCAACGTCCTCCTACAATGAGCAGTTCTTC. The chain employs TRBV18 and TRBJ2-1; D not certain. V was trimmed by 2 bases and J by 0 bases, leaving 5 bases between them. CDR3 length: 14 amino acids. CDR1 KGHSH and CDR2 LQKENI come from the germline V gene. Looking up the rest from reference TRBV18 and TRBJ2-1 gives the full variable domain: NAGVMQNPRHLVRRRGQEARLRCSPMKGHSHVYWYRQLPEEGLKFMVYLQKENIIDESGMPKERFSAEFPKEGPSILRIQQVVRGDSAAYFCASSPTSSYNEQFFGPGTRLTVL.

This clone occurred many times. The CDR3 region is CASSNNPSGLGEQYF. The CDR3 nucleotides read TGTGCCAGCAGCAATAATCCTAGCGGCCTCGGAGAGCAGTACTTC. The V call is TRBV11-2, the J call TRBJ2-7; 7 nucleotides match TRBD2. CDR1 and CDR2 from the germline V gene are SGHAT and FQNNGV. The CDR3 is made up of 15 amino acids. V was clipped by 5 bases and J by 7 bases; unmatched bases: 14.

The chain combines TRBV11-2 with TRBJ2-7; D is ambiguous. Trimming cost V 3 bases and J 4 bases, with 10 bases left between them. The CDR3 is 13 residues long. CDR1 and CDR2 from the germline V gene are SGHAT and FQNNGV. CDR3 DNA: TGTGCCAGCAGCTTTGGTATGACATACGAGCAGTACTTC. It yields the protein CASSFGMTYEQYF.

There are many counts of this clone. The V gene is TRBV4-1, the J gene TRBJ2-3; D remains ambiguous. Per germline, CDR1 MGHRA and CDR2 YSYEKL. V shed 0 bases and J shed 8 bases, with 12 bases lying between them. The CDR3 runs to 14 residues. The CDR3: CASSQEAPVGTQYF. The CDR3, as DNA: TGCGCCAGCAGCCAAGAAGCTCCAGTTGGTACGCAGTATTTT.